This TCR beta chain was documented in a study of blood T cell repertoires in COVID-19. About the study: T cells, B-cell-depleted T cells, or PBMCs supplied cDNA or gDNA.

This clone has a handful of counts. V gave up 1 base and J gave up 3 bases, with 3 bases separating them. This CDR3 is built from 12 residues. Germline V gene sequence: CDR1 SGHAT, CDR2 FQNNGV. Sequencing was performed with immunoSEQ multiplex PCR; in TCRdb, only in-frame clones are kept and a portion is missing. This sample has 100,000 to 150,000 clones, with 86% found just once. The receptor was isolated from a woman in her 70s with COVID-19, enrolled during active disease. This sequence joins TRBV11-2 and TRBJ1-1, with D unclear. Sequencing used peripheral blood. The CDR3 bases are TGTGCCAGCAGCTTAGGCGACACTGAAGCTTTCTTT. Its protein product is CASSLGDTEAFF.